These 18 T cell receptor beta chains were sequenced from one sample in a study of cytomegalovirus exposure and HLA in healthy donors. The primer mix had 60 Vbeta and 13 Jbeta primers. The protocol was immunoSEQ multiplex PCR, while the TCRdb copy is restricted to in-frame clones and leaves out a portion. The sample has tens of thousands of clones. Material: PBMCs. These receptors were obtained from a man in his late teens or twenties in good health and CMV-seropositive.

A word on this clone: Here the CDR3 omits its conserved ending phenylalanine or tryptophan, so a read error is the likely source. The rearrangement joins TRBV2 to TRBJ2-7, with 7 bases that match TRBD1. The CDR3 loop spans 14 amino acids. The V segment lost 3 bases and the J segment 2 bases; nucleotides outside the gene matches: 4. Germline V lookup: CDR1 SNHLY, CDR2 FYNNEI. The CDR3 nucleotides read TGTGCCAGCAGTGAGCAGGGGGTGCCCTACGAGCAGTACTCC. It codes for CASSEQGVPYEQYS.

The chain is built from TRBV4-2 and TRBJ2-7; 7 bases agree with TRBD2. This CDR3 is built from 15 residues. J gave up 4 bases and V 1 base, and 7 bases lay outside the gene matches. The germline V gene has CDR1 LGHNA and CDR2 YNFKEQ. The CDR3, as DNA: TGTGCCAGCAGCCAAGCGGGGGGAGAGCAGTACGAGCAGTACTTC. It translates to CASSQAGGEQYEQYF.

The V call is TRBV27, the J call TRBJ2-2; a weak D match, TRBD2 (6 bases). The length of the CDR3 is 14 residues. V lost 6 bases, J lost 2 bases, and 10 bases lay in between. The germline V gene encodes CDR1 MNHEY and CDR2 SMNVEV (reference sequence). The CDR3 DNA sequence: TGTGCCAGCAGAGGGGAGGCCAACACCGGGGAGCTGTTTTTT. Residues: CASRGEANTGELFF.

The chain links TRBV5-4 to TRBJ2-5; TRBD1 matches at 11 bases. The DNA end is a closer match to TRBJ2-7, so the J assignment may be wrong. Germline V gene data show CDR1 as SGHNT and CDR2 as YYREEE (reference sequence). The CDR3 runs to 15 residues. The CDR3 DNA sequence: TGTGCCAGCAGCTTCTGGACAGGGGGCCCGTACGAGCAGTACTTC. Amino acids: CASSFWTGGPYEQYF.

As DNA, the CDR3 is TGTGCCAGCAGTACCCGGGACTCCTACAATGAGCAGTTCTTC. Translation gives CASSTRDSYNEQFF. The rearrangement joins TRBV6-6 to TRBJ2-1, with TRBD2 as a possible D gene (5 bases). Germline assignment: CDR1 MNHNY and CDR2 SVGAGI (reference sequence). The V gene lost 5 bases and the J gene lost 0 bases, with 8 bases spanning the gap. The CDR3 covers 14 residues.

The V call is TRBV29-1, the J call TRBJ2-1; 14 bases match TRBD2. Trimming took 7 bases from V and 13 from J; bases not matched to a gene: 6. Germline V gene lookup returns CDR1 SQVTM and CDR2 ANQGSEA. The CDR3 has 12 residues. The DNA for the CDR3 is TGCAGCGCCGGGACTAGCGGGAGTGTACAGTTCTTC. Translated, it gives CSAGTSGSVQFF.

The chain joins TRBV11-1 to TRBJ1-2; 8 nucleotides align to TRBD1. The germline V gene has CDR1 SGHAT and CDR2 FQDESV (reference sequence). CDR3 size: 14 residues. V gave up 4 bases and J gave up 3 bases; unmatched junction bases: 4. The CDR3 DNA sequence: TGTGCCAGCAGCTCCCCGGGACAGGACTATGGCTACACCTTC. Protein sequence: CASSSPGQDYGYTF.

The rearrangement joins TRBV7-9 to TRBJ2-2; 8 nucleotides line up with TRBD2. This CDR3 region has 15 residues. V was clipped by 5 bases and J by 3 bases; unmatched bases: 5. The germline CDR1 and CDR2 sequences are SEHNR and FQNEAQ (reference sequence). The CDR3 sequence is CASSRTSSHTGELFF. The CDR3 region has the DNA TGTGCCAGCAGCCGGACTAGCAGCCACACCGGGGAGCTGTTTTTT.

This chain links TRBV5-4 with TRBJ1-4; 7 nucleotides align to TRBD1. The CDR3 length is 15 residues. V lost 1 base to trimming and J lost 7 bases; unmatched junction nucleotides: 7. Germline V gene lookup returns CDR1 SGHNT and CDR2 YYREEE (reference sequence). For the CDR3, the DNA is TGTGCCAGCAGCTTGAAGAGACAGGGCGGTGAAAAACTGTTTTTT. Protein product: CASSLKRQGGEKLFF.

The chain links TRBV7-2 to TRBJ2-7; 11 nucleotides line up with TRBD2. CDR1 and CDR2 from the germline V gene are SGHTA and FQGNSA. The CDR3 has 14 residues. The V and J ends lost 6 bases and 4 bases, in that order; junction bases with no gene match: 5. The CDR3 sequence: CASSRTSGRYEQYF. The DNA of the CDR3 is TGTGCCAGCAGTAGAACTAGCGGGAGATACGAGCAGTACTTC. The full variable domain, with the rest looked up from reference TRBV7-2 and TRBJ2-7, is GAGVSQSPSNKVTEKGKDVELRCDPISGHTALYWYRQSLGQGLEFLIYFQGNSAPDKSGLPSDRFSAERTGGSVSTLTIQRTQQEDSAVYLCASSRTSGRYEQYFGPGTRLTVT.

V usage is TRBV5-1 and J usage is TRBJ2-7, with 7 bases that match TRBD1. The CDR3 spans 16 residues. Per germline, CDR1 SGHRS and CDR2 YFSETQ. After removal of 3 bases from V and 2 bases from J, the junction contained 11 bases not matched to a gene. CDR3 bases: TGCGCCAGCAGCTACGCGCCGGGACAGTTAGCCTACGAGCAGTACTTC. It yields the protein CASSYAPGQLAYEQYF.

The V gene is TRBV10-3, the J gene TRBJ1-2; perhaps TRBD1 as D (6 bases). Trimming left V 6 bases short and J 10 bases short, with 15 bases between. This CDR3 is built from 12 residues. Germline assignment: CDR1 ENHRY and CDR2 SYGVKD. In nucleotides, the CDR3 is TGTGCCATCAGCCTGAGACAGGAATTCTACACCTTC. This gives the protein CAISLRQEFYTF.

In DNA form, the CDR3 reads TGCGCCAGCAGGACCTTAGCTTTAGGGGAGCTGTTTTTT. It translates to CASRTLALGELFF. This chain links TRBV10-2 with TRBJ2-2; D unresolved. The CDR3 runs 13 residues. Germline CDR1 is WSHSY and CDR2 is SAAADI. Trimming pared 6 bases from V and 8 bases from J, leaving 13 bases between.

The gene calls are TRBV7-3 and TRBJ2-3; 8 nucleotides line up with TRBD1. With 2 bases clipped from V and 5 bases from J, the junction kept 12 bases outside the gene matches. The germline V gene encodes CDR1 SGHTA and CDR2 FQGTGA. The CDR3 loop spans 17 amino acids. This CDR3 is CASSLGGRGPHGDTQYF. For the CDR3, the DNA is TGTGCCAGCAGCTTAGGGGGCAGGGGGCCTCACGGAGATACGCAGTATTTT.

This chain links TRBV11-3 with TRBJ2-1, with 10 bases that match TRBD2. Trimming took 0 bases from V and 5 from J; bases not matched to a gene: 4. The germline V gene encodes CDR1 SGHNT and CDR2 YENEEA. There are 16 residues in the CDR3. The CDR3 DNA follows: TGTGCCAGCAGCTTAGATTTCGGACTAGCGGACAATGAGCAGTTCTTC. Translating gives CASSLDFGLADNEQFF.

The genes are TRBV18 and TRBJ2-3; 9 bases match TRBD2. Germline V gene lookup returns CDR1 KGHSH and CDR2 LQKENI. This CDR3 comprises 16 residues. V lost 5 bases, J lost 3 bases, and 9 bases stayed unmatched. In DNA, the CDR3 is TGTGCCAGCTCAAATTTAGCGGGAGAAGGTACAGATACGCAGTATTTT. Translated: CASSNLAGEGTDTQYF.

The rearrangement joins TRBV5-1 to TRBJ1-1; D perhaps matches TRBD1 (6 bases). Germline-derived CDR1 and CDR2 are SGHRS and YFSETQ. The V end lost 5 bases, the J end lost 5 bases, and 16 bases lay between the germline ends. The CDR3 is 14 amino acids. CDR3 coding DNA: TGCGCCAGCAGTAAGTCGGGCCAGGGGACTGAAGCTTTCTTT. Translated, it gives CASSKSGQGTEAFF.

The chain uses TRBV30 and TRBJ2-7; 7 bases are shared with TRBD1. V was pared by 2 bases and J by 2 bases, with 9 bases of the junction left unmatched. The CDR3 spans 15 residues. Germline V lookup: CDR1 GTSNPN, CDR2 SVGIG (reference sequence). The CDR3 bases are TGTGCCTGGAGTCACCTCGGGACAGCCACCTACGAGCAGTACTTC. Amino acid sequence: CAWSHLGTATYEQYF.